A selection of T cell receptor beta chains follows, all from one sample in a study of blood T cell repertoires in COVID-19. Generated by immunoSEQ multiplex PCR, the TCRdb table keeps only in-frame clones and is missing some. Of more than 90,000 clones in the sample, about 76% were seen once. The sequenced material came from peripheral blood. The receptor set was obtained from an elderly woman with acute or convalescent COVID-19. Each CDR3 is given with its conserved first and last residue. Fields, in order: J gene, D gene, clone size, V gene, CDR3 DNA, CDR3 protein. D genes are given only for firm matches. A row's size may be missing; if present it is once, few, many or a size class.

TRBJ1-2 TRBD1 NA TRBV18 TGTGCCAGCTCTCCGGGAGGCGGGACAGGGGGCGGCTACACCTTC CASSPGGGTGGGYTF
TRBJ1-3 TRBD1 NA TRBV4-2 TGTGCCAGCAGCCTAATCTTCCGGGACAGAGGTACCGCTGGAAACACCATATATTTT CASSLIFRDRGTAGNTIYF
TRBJ1-1 NA NA TRBV21-1 TGTGCCAGCAGCCCCCGAGGGGGTTTGAGAAACACTGAAGCTTTCTTT CASSPRGGLRNTEAFF
TRBJ1-1 NA NA TRBV7-9 TGTGCCAGCAGCCCCGAACGGGGCACTGAAGCTTTCTTT CASSPERGTEAFF
TRBJ2-7 NA NA TRBV12-3/TRBV12-4 TGTGCCAGCAGTTTAGGCCGGGGGTACGAGCAGTACTTC CASSLGRGYEQYF
TRBJ2-1 TRBD1 NA TRBV7-8 TGTGCCAGCAGCACCGGGACAGGGGGTGGCGAGCAGTTCTTC CASSTGTGGGEQFF
TRBJ2-5 TRBD1 NA TRBV6-2/TRBV6-3 TGTGCCAGCAGTCCCCTCCGGGACAGAGTACAAGAGACCCAGTACTTC CASSPLRDRVQETQYF
TRBJ1-5 NA once TRBV9 TGTGCCAGCTCCAGGGGTAGTCAGCCCCAGCATTTT CASSRGSQPQHF
TRBJ2-5 TRBD1 NA TRBV5-1 TGCGCCAGCAGCTTGGGGACAGGGCGAAAAGAGACCCAGTACTTC CASSLGTGRKETQYF
TRBJ2-3 TRBD2 NA TRBV6-2/TRBV6-3 TGTGCCAGCAGTTACAGCGGGAAAGAGGGCACAGATACGCAGTATTTT CASSYSGKEGTDTQYF
TRBJ2-7 TRBD1 NA TRBV6-5 TGTGCCAGCAGGCGACAGGGCAGCCACGAGCAGTACTTC CASRRQGSHEQYF
TRBJ2-7 TRBD2 NA TRBV18 TGTGCCAGCTCAACAAGCGGGGGGGCCTACGAGCAGTACTTC CASSTSGGAYEQYF
TRBJ2-3 NA NA TRBV19 TGTGCCAGTAGACTAGCACCGGGCGGCCATACGCAGTATTTT CASRLAPGGHTQYF
TRBJ2-4 NA NA TRBV10-3 TGTGCCCCCAGGGAGGAAAACATTCAGTACTTC CAPREENIQYF
TRBJ2-7 NA NA TRBV6-5 TGTGCCAGCAGTTCCCAAGGCGGGGCCGACTCCTACGAGCAGTACTTC CASSSQGGADSYEQYF
TRBJ2-1 NA NA TRBV3-1/TRBV3-2 TGTGCCAGCAGCCAAGATGGGGGGGGGCCCCCTGAAGGAGGTGAGCAGTTCTTC CASSQDGGGPPEGGEQFF
TRBJ1-5 TRBD1 NA TRBV19 TGTGCCAGTAGTCCCCGGGACAGGGGCCAGCCCCAGCATTTT CASSPRDRGQPQHF
TRBJ1-1 TRBD1 NA TRBV3-1/TRBV3-2 TGTGCCAGCAGCCACCCGAAGGTAGGGGGCCGGTACACTGAAGCTTTCTTT CASSHPKVGGRYTEAFF
TRBJ2-3 NA NA TRBV6-2/TRBV6-3 TGTGCCAGCAGTCCCGGAGGGAGGTCAGATACGCAGTATTTT CASSPGGRSDTQYF
TRBJ2-3 NA NA TRBV6-4 TGTGCCAGCAGGCGGACTCAATCCACAGATACGCAGTATTTT CASRRTQSTDTQYF
TRBJ1-2 NA many TRBV29-1 TGCAGCGTTGACTCGGCAGGGTCCTATGGCTACACCTTC CSVDSAGSYGYTF
TRBJ1-5 NA NA TRBV28 TGTGCCAGCAGTTTATTAGTCGGGCAGCCCCAGCATTTT CASSLLVGQPQHF
TRBJ1-2 NA NA TRBV6-6 TGTGCCAGCAGTTACTCTCAGGGAACCTATGGCTACACCTTC CASSYSQGTYGYTF
TRBJ1-3 NA NA TRBV5-1 TGCGCCAGCAGTCAGGTCTCTGGAAACACCATATATTTT CASSQVSGNTIYF
TRBJ1-5 TRBD1 once TRBV27 TGTGCCAGCTCCCACAGGGGCGCAAGCAATCAGCCCCAGCATTTT CASSHRGASNQPQHF
TRBJ2-1 TRBD2 NA TRBV7-3 TGTGCCAGCAGCCCAGGACTAGCTAGCGGGAGGTCCTACAATGAGCAGTTCTTC CASSPGLASGRSYNEQFF
TRBJ2-2 TRBD2 NA TRBV7-3 TGTGCCAGCAGCTGGCTAGCGGCGACCGGGGAGCTGTTTTTT CASSWLAATGELFF
TRBJ2-1 TRBD1 NA TRBV7-2 TGTGCCAGCAGCGCAGGACAGGGGGCTATGGATGAGCAGTTCTTC CASSAGQGAMDEQFF
TRBJ1-2 TRBD1 NA TRBV6-5 TGTGCCAGCAGCCGGGGACAGGGTGATGGCTACACCTTC CASSRGQGDGYTF
TRBJ1-2 NA once TRBV30 TGTGCCTGGAGTGTTGGGCTGGGTGGCTACACCTTC CAWSVGLGGYTF
TRBJ2-3 NA NA TRBV6-5 TGTGCCAGCAGTTACTCCAAAGGGAGTACAGATACGCAGTATTTT CASSYSKGSTDTQYF
TRBJ2-5 TRBD2 NA TRBV7-2 TGTGCCAGCAGCCCGCGGACTAGCCGATTCGGAGAGACCCAGTACTTC CASSPRTSRFGETQYF
TRBJ2-5 TRBD2 NA TRBV5-6 TGTGCCAGCAGCTGGCGGACTAGCGGGGGAGGGGAGACCCAGTACTTC CASSWRTSGGGETQYF
TRBJ1-2 TRBD1 NA TRBV19 TGTGCCAGTAGTACCGGGACAGGGGCCGCGTATGGCTACACCTTC CASSTGTGAAYGYTF
TRBJ1-2 NA NA TRBV18 TGTGCCAGCTCACAGACTAGCCCGGGACTGACTTCTGCTGGCTACACCTTC CASSQTSPGLTSAGYTF
TRBJ1-4 NA once TRBV10-2 TGCGCCACCTCGATGACAGAAAATGAAAAACTGTTTTTT CATSMTENEKLFF
TRBJ2-7 TRBD2 NA TRBV7-8 TGTGCCAGCAGCCGGGGGGGACCCGAGCAGTACTTC CASSRGGPEQYF
TRBJ1-4 NA NA TRBV6-2/TRBV6-3 TGTGCCAGCAGTTTGGCAGAAAAACTGTTTTTT CASSLAEKLFF
TRBJ2-3 NA NA TRBV2 TGTGCCAGCAGTACGAGCGTCGGGGCAGATACGCAGTATTTT CASSTSVGADTQYF